Below are 15 T cell receptor beta chains sequenced from a single sample in a study of blood T cell repertoires in COVID-19. Measured with immunoSEQ multiplex PCR; TCRdb has only the in-frame clones, and not every one. Altogether approximately 380,000 clones are present, roughly nine tenths being singletons, with the ten largest covering around 0.86%. The sample taken for sequencing was PBMCs or T cells enriched from blood (not recorded which). The receptors shown here come from a woman in her 40s who had been exposed to COVID-19.

This clone was recorded once. The gene calls are TRBV24-1 and TRBJ2-3, with a weak D call TRBD2 (6 bases). Trimming removed 2 bases from V and 9 bases from J, with 17 bases in between. The CDR3 has 15 amino acids. The germline gives CDR1 KGHDR, CDR2 SFDVKD. The chain's CDR3 is CATSDSREATGTQYF. CDR3 bases: TGTGCCACCAGTGATTCGAGGGAGGCTACGGGAACGCAGTATTTT.

J is TRBJ1-2 and V is TRBV19; D perhaps matches TRBD1 (5 bases). The germline V gene has CDR1 LNHDA and CDR2 SQIVND (reference sequence). This CDR3 region has 15 residues. Trimming removed 3 bases at V and 4 bases at J, with 15 bases between. The chain's CDR3 is CASSISDSFIYGYTF. The CDR3 DNA reads as TGTGCCAGTAGTATTTCCGACAGTTTCATCTATGGCTACACCTTC. Supplemented by reference TRBV19 and TRBJ1-2, the full variable domain reads DGGITQSPKYLFRKEGQNVTLSCEQNLNHDAMYWYRQDPGQGLRLIYYSQIVNDFQKGDIAEGYSVSREKKESFPLTVTSAQKNPTAFYLCASSISDSFIYGYTFGSGTRLTVV.

V usage is TRBV27 and J usage is TRBJ1-4; TRBD1 might be the D (5 bases). The germline V gene has CDR1 MNHEY and CDR2 SMNVEV (reference sequence). The CDR3 is made up of 13 amino acids. The V end lost 6 bases, the J end lost 8 bases, and 13 bases lay between the germline ends. The CDR3 loop reads CASRPWGGEKLFF. The CDR3, as DNA: TGTGCCAGCAGGCCCTGGGGGGGAGAAAAACTGTTTTTT.

The table lists this clone with many counts. The chain recombines TRBV25-1 with TRBJ2-7, with TRBD2 identical over 7 bases. The CDR3 covers 17 residues. V was clipped by 2 bases and J by 6 bases; unmatched bases: 16. Germline CDR1 is MGHDK and CDR2 is SYGVNS. CDR3 in amino acids: CASSEQEPRGGKREQYF. CDR3 DNA sequence: TGTGCCAGCAGTGAACAAGAACCAAGGGGAGGGAAGCGCGAGCAGTACTTC.

The chain carries TRBV12-5 and TRBJ2-3, with D uncertain. This CDR3 contains 13 residues. V was shortened by 5 bases and J by 8 bases, with 14 bases between the two germline ends. Germline V lookup: CDR1 LGHNT, CDR2 FRNRAP. DNA for the CDR3: TGTGCTAGTGGTCCACCCCCCGGTGGTACGCAGTATTTT. It encodes CASGPPPGGTQYF.

The J gene is TRBJ1-3, the V gene TRBV30; the match to TRBD1 covers 7 bases. The trim removed 4 bases at V and 4 bases at J, leaving 4 bases unmatched. Germline V gene sequence: CDR1 GTSNPN, CDR2 SVGIG (reference sequence). The CDR3 has 13 amino acids. CDR3: CAWTGTVGNTIYF. The CDR3 DNA is TGTGCCTGGACCGGGACAGTCGGAAACACCATATATTTT.

The V gene is TRBV12-3 or TRBV12-4, the J gene TRBJ2-1; the match to TRBD2 covers 10 bases. This CDR3 is built from 13 residues. V was pared by 6 bases and J by 6 bases, with 2 bases of the junction left unmatched. The CDR3 spells CASRSGGANEQFF. The CDR3 DNA sequence: TGTGCCAGCAGAAGCGGGGGGGCCAATGAGCAGTTCTTC.

This clone was picked up a small number of times. This rearrangement joins TRBV29-1 to TRBJ1-2; the match to TRBD1 covers 9 bases. This CDR3 has 13 residues. The germline gives CDR1 SQVTM, CDR2 ANQGSEA. Losses at the gene ends were 2 bases for V and 4 bases for J; bases not matched to a gene: 2. The CDR3 DNA reads as TGCAGCGTTGAAAGGGGACAGGGCTATGGCTACACCTTC. Amino acid sequence: CSVERGQGYGYTF.

The CDR3 nucleotides read TGTGCCAGCAGCGCCTTTACAGGGTGGATTGAGCAGTTCTTC. It encodes CASSAFTGWIEQFF. This chain connects TRBV9 to TRBJ2-1; possible D gene TRBD1, 6 bases. V was shortened by 3 bases and J by 9 bases, with 16 bases between the two germline ends. The CDR3 loop spans 14 amino acids. Germline CDR1 and CDR2: SGDLS and YYNGEE.

J is TRBJ1-5 and V is TRBV6-5; 7 bases map to TRBD1. The CDR3 has 15 residues. Germline CDR1 MNHEY, CDR2 SVGAGI. Trimming removed 9 bases from V and 0 bases from J; junction bases left unmatched: 8. The CDR3 DNA reads as TGTGCCAGTTCAGACAGGGCTTATAGCAATCAGCCCCAGCATTTT. As protein: CASSDRAYSNQPQHF.

V is TRBV28 and J is TRBJ1-5, with 11 bases identical to TRBD1. Germline V gene data show CDR1 as MDHEN and CDR2 as SYDVKM. The CDR3 is 17 residues long. The ends lost 3 bases at V and 0 bases at J; junction bases unmatched: 4. The CDR3 loop is CASSLGQGVGSNQPQHF. The CDR3 DNA reads TGTGCCAGCAGTTTGGGACAGGGGGTCGGTAGCAATCAGCCCCAGCATTTT.

This clone is a singleton in its sample. The chain links TRBV5-1 to TRBJ2-5, with TRBD2 matching over 11 bases. CDR1 and CDR2 (germline): SGHRS, YFSETQ. With V trimmed by 5 bases and J by 2 bases, 8 bases remained unmatched. This CDR3 has 16 residues. The CDR3 region has the DNA TGCGCCAGCAGGGATCCTAGCGGGGGGTTGCAAGAGACCCAGTACTTC. It is translated as CASRDPSGGLQETQYF.

The chain couples TRBV29-1 to TRBJ1-1, with a tentative D call TRBD1 (6 bases). Trimming took 3 bases from V and 4 from J, leaving 12 bases between them. Per germline, CDR1 SQVTM and CDR2 ANQGSEA. The CDR3 length is 13 residues. CDR3 DNA sequence: TGCAGCGTTGAGGGGGCCAGCCTCACTGAAGCTTTCTTT. Its protein is CSVEGASLTEAFF.

The V gene is TRBV7-2, the J gene TRBJ1-1; no clear D. The germline CDR1 and CDR2 sequences are SGHTA and FQGNSA. Trimming took 5 bases from V and 3 from J, leaving 16 bases between them. The CDR3 extends over 15 amino acids. The CDR3 coding sequence is TGTGCCAGCAGCCCGTCGACCGGTCGGGACACTGAAGCTTTCTTT. Its translation: CASSPSTGRDTEAFF.

This clone is a singleton in its sample. The genes are TRBV3-1 (or the pseudogene TRBV3-2) and TRBJ2-3, with 8 bases that match TRBD2. CDR1 is LGHDT, CDR2 YNNKEL, per germline (reference sequence). J was trimmed by 2 bases and V by 0 bases; bases with no gene match: 13. The CDR3 has 19 residues. As DNA, the CDR3 is TGTGCCAGCAGCCAAGAACGGCTCCGGGAGGGAGGGTCCACAGATACGCAGTATTTT. Translation gives CASSQERLREGGSTDTQYF.